Following are 29 T cell receptor beta chains from one sample sequenced in a study of blood T cells in healthy people across ages. A second 7 to 11 cycle PCR used barcoded and J-beta primers. TCRdb used MiXCR to reprocess the 5' RACE reads, holding one entry per CDR3 protein. The sample consists of hundreds of thousands of distinct CDR3 sequences, roughly a quarter of them appearing once. A further study also used this sample, focusing on T cells of mothers and their children.

The sequenced material came from blood. These receptors were taken from a boy aged 2-15 years in good health.

The chain has TRBV18 and TRBJ2-4, with D perhaps matching TRBD1 (6 bases). This CDR3 comprises 11 residues. Trimming cost V 8 bases and J 11 bases, with 13 bases left between them. Germline CDR1 KGHSH, CDR2 LQKENI. The CDR3 sequence is CASDDRNVQYF. The CDR3 region has the DNA TGTGCCAGCGACGACAGGAATGTTCAGTACTTC.

This clonotype has just a few counts. The rearrangement uses TRBV11-2 and TRBJ2-5; the match to TRBD1 covers 7 bases. Gene TRBJ2-7 matches the end of the DNA better, so the J call may be wrong. The CDR3 has 15 residues. CDR1 is SGHAT and CDR2 is FQNNGV in the germline V gene. The CDR3 DNA is TGTGCCAGCCGCTCCTACAGGGGTTTTACCTACGAGCAGTACTTC. It codes for CASRSYRGFTYEQYF.

This clonotype was counted only a few times. The gene calls are TRBV20-1 and TRBJ2-1; TRBD1 agrees at 10 bases. Trimming took 6 bases from V and 5 from J; bases not matched to a gene: 7. The V gene's germline CDR1 is DFQATT and CDR2 SNEGSKA (reference sequence). The CDR3 extends over 14 amino acids. The DNA of the CDR3 is TGCAGTGCCGGGGACAGGGGTCGAAACAATGAGCAGTTCTTC. Translated, it gives CSAGDRGRNNEQFF.

This clonotype has just a few counts. The V gene is TRBV27, the J gene TRBJ2-5, with D possibly being TRBD2 (6 bases). Deletions cut 9 bases from V and 2 bases from J, with 22 bases between. The CDR3 contains 16 residues. The V gene's germline CDR1 is MNHEY and CDR2 SMNVEV (reference sequence). The CDR3 protein is CASHPLRVAAQETQYF. DNA for the CDR3: TGTGCCAGTCACCCCCTACGAGTAGCGGCGCAAGAGACCCAGTACTTC.

V usage is TRBV6-6 and J usage is TRBJ1-2; tentatively, D is TRBD1 (5 bases). With 1 base removed from V and 4 bases from J, the gap between germline ends came to 13 bases. The CDR3 spans 15 residues. Germline V gene data show CDR1 as MNHNY and CDR2 as SVGAGI (reference sequence). The CDR3 sequence: CASSYWGFDSYGYTF. Written as DNA, the CDR3 is TGTGCCAGCAGTTACTGGGGGTTCGATAGCTATGGCTACACCTTC.

The rearrangement uses TRBV28 and TRBJ2-1, with D uncertain. The germline V and J ends were trimmed by 5 bases and 10 bases, with 15 bases remaining between them. The germline V gene encodes CDR1 MDHEN and CDR2 SYDVKM. This CDR3 spans 13 amino acids. The CDR3 reads CASSLSRATEQFF. CDR3 DNA: TGTGCCAGCAGTCTCTCCCGGGCCACGGAGCAGTTCTTC.

In this sample, this clonotype turned up a few times. CDR3 amino acids: CASSAQNSPGQNTEAFF. The CDR3 bases are TGTGCCAGCAGTGCTCAGAACTCACCGGGACAGAACACTGAAGCTTTCTTT. The rearrangement uses TRBV6-1 and TRBJ1-1, with a possible D match to TRBD1 (6 bases). V was cut by 4 bases and J by 1 base, with 19 bases left in between. This CDR3 region has 17 residues. Per the germline V gene, CDR1 is MNHNS and CDR2 is SASEGT.

V is TRBV5-8 and J is TRBJ1-2, with D possibly being TRBD1 (5 bases). The CDR3 is 14 residues long. Germline V lookup: CDR1 SGHTS, CDR2 YDEGEE. Trimming shortened V by 4 bases and J by 0 bases, and 10 bases separated the two germline ends. The CDR3: CASSQPGPNYGYTF. Written as DNA, the CDR3 is TGTGCCAGCAGCCAACCGGGACCTAACTATGGCTACACCTTC.

V is TRBV7-6 and J is TRBJ2-5, with a possible D match to TRBD2 (6 bases). TRBJ2-7 explains the end of the DNA better; the J call may be wrong. The germline CDR1 and CDR2 sequences are SGHVS and FNYEAQ. This CDR3 has 13 residues. CDR3 DNA sequence: TGTGCCAGCAGCCCCTCGGGGGACTACGAGCAGTACTTC. It is translated as CASSPSGDYEQYF.

The chain uses TRBV4-2 and TRBJ1-2; D is ambiguous. Trimming shortened V by 2 bases and J by 6 bases, and 16 bases separated the two germline ends. CDR3 length: 15 amino acids. CDR1 is LGHNA and CDR2 is YNFKEQ in the germline V gene. The CDR3 region is CASSQRGRTYHGYTF. As DNA, the CDR3 is TGTGCCAGCAGCCAACGAGGTAGGACCTACCATGGCTACACCTTC.

The genes are TRBV10-3 and TRBJ2-1; TRBD1 might be the D (6 bases). The CDR3 has 15 amino acids. Looked up from germline, CDR1 is ENHRY and CDR2 is SYGVKD. The V end was cut by 3 bases, the J end by 4 bases, with 13 bases between. CDR3: CAISDWQGQYNEQFF. CDR3 coding DNA: TGTGCCATCAGTGACTGGCAGGGGCAGTACAATGAGCAGTTCTTC.

This sequence joins TRBV7-9 and TRBJ2-4; 9 positions agree with TRBD2. This CDR3 is 15 amino acids long. V dropped 1 base and J dropped 6; count of bases not matched to a gene: 4. CDR1 and CDR2 (germline): SEHNR, FQNEAQ (reference sequence). The chain's CDR3 is CASSLDGGRVNIQYF. CDR3 sequence (DNA): TGTGCCAGCAGCTTAGACGGCGGGAGGGTAAACATTCAGTACTTC. Together with reference TRBV7-9 and TRBJ2-4, the CDR3 gives the full variable domain: DTGVSQNPRHKITKRGQNVTFRCDPISEHNRLYWYRQTLGQGPEFLTYFQNEAQLEKSRLLSDRFSAERPKGSFSTLEIQRTEQGDSAMYLCASSLDGGRVNIQYFGAGTRLSVL.

The chain joins TRBV20-1 to TRBJ2-7, with 8 bases fitting TRBD2. Unmatched junction bases numbered 8, after V lost 5 bases and J lost 2 bases. This CDR3 region has 14 residues. The germline CDR1 and CDR2 sequences are DFQATT and SNEGSKA (reference sequence). CDR3 region: CSALSGGQTYEQYF. The CDR3 nucleotides are TGCAGTGCTTTAAGCGGGGGACAAACCTACGAGCAGTACTTC.

The J gene is TRBJ2-6, the V gene TRBV3-1; no reliable D call. CDR1 is LGHDT and CDR2 is YNNKEL in the germline V gene (reference sequence). The CDR3 extends over 16 amino acids. Trimming shortened V by 0 bases and J by 4 bases, and 10 bases separated the two germline ends. Written as DNA, the CDR3 is TGTGCCAGCAGCCAAGATGTGACAATGGGGGCCAACGTCCTGACTTTC. Protein: CASSQDVTMGANVLTF.

V is TRBV29-1 and J is TRBJ2-7; TRBD1 agrees at 9 bases. Per the germline V gene, CDR1 is SQVTM and CDR2 is ANQGSEA. The CDR3 consists of 15 residues. Trimming at V came to 1 base and at J to 2 bases, leaving 6 bases not matched to a gene. The CDR3 here is CSVEVQGALPYEQYF. The CDR3 DNA reads as TGCAGCGTTGAAGTACAGGGGGCTCTCCCCTACGAGCAGTACTTC.

The rearrangement links TRBV20-1 to TRBJ2-4, with unresolved D. The CDR3 is 12 residues long. Trimming left V 5 bases short and J 6 bases short, with 11 bases between. The V gene's germline CDR1 is DFQATT and CDR2 SNEGSKA (reference sequence). In DNA, the CDR3 is TGCAGTGCTCCCATGCCGGGAAACATTCAGTACTTC. Translated, it gives CSAPMPGNIQYF.

The table lists this clonotype with a few counts. The J gene is TRBJ2-1, the V gene TRBV6-1; possibly TRBD1 or TRBD2 for D (6 bases each). The V and J ends lost 2 bases and 5 bases respectively, with 13 bases between them. The germline CDR1 and CDR2 sequences are MNHNS and SASEGT. The CDR3 consists of 15 residues. The CDR3 sequence: CASSERGRDNNEQFF. CDR3 sequence (DNA): TGTGCCAGCAGTGAACGGGGGCGGGACAACAATGAGCAGTTCTTC.

The chain combines TRBV11-1 with TRBJ2-5; the D gene is possibly TRBD2 (6 bases). The DNA end lines up better with TRBJ2-1; the J call may be wrong. The CDR3 covers 21 residues. Per the germline V gene, CDR1 is SGHAT and CDR2 is FQDESV (reference sequence). CDR3 nucleotides: TGTGCCAGCAGATATCGACCGGGGGAAAATAAAGCGTCAAGGGTCTACAATGAGCAGTTCTTC. Its protein product is CASRYRPGENKASRVYNEQFF.

This clonotype was counted only a few times. V usage is TRBV5-5 and J usage is TRBJ2-5, with D uncertain. This CDR3 is 17 amino acids long. V dropped 2 bases and J dropped 0 bases, with 17 bases sitting between them. In germline, CDR1 is SGHKS, CDR2 YYEKEE (reference sequence). CDR3 nucleotide sequence: TGTGCCAGCAGCTTTGGTGTGGAACGGGCGTACCAAGAGACCCAGTACTTC. As protein: CASSFGVERAYQETQYF.

The chain has TRBV13 and TRBJ2-5, with 11 bases lining up with TRBD2. The germline V gene encodes CDR1 PRHDT and CDR2 FYEKMQ (reference sequence). After removal of 5 bases from V and 3 bases from J, the junction contained 5 bases not matched to a gene. The CDR3 runs 15 residues. This CDR3 is CASSTLLAGEETQYF. The CDR3 nucleotides are TGTGCCAGCAGCACCCTACTAGCGGGGGAAGAGACCCAGTACTTC.

The chain couples TRBV21-1 to TRBJ2-2; the D call in the table, TRBD2, was not verified against the DNA. TRBV21-1 is termed a pseudogene. The CDR3 length is 16 residues. The CDR3 reads CASSKYLAANTGELFF. CDR3 nucleotide sequence: TGTGCCAGCAGCAAATATCTAGCGGCTAACACCGGGGAGCTGTTTTTT.

The chain carries TRBV7-8 and TRBJ2-2; 14 bases fit TRBD2. The CDR3 is made up of 19 amino acids. V lost 5 bases, J lost 1 base, and 9 bases stayed unmatched. The germline V gene has CDR1 SGHVS and CDR2 FQNEAQ. The CDR3 sequence: CASSPGAGLAGVNTGELFF. DNA for the CDR3: TGTGCCAGCAGCCCCGGAGCGGGACTAGCGGGAGTGAACACCGGGGAGCTGTTTTTT. The whole variable domain, remainder taken from reference TRBV7-8 and TRBJ2-2, is GAGVSQSPRYKVAKRGQDVALRCDPISGHVSLFWYQQALGQGPEFLTYFQNEAQLDKSGLPSDRFFAERPEGSVSTLKIQRTQQEDSAVYLCASSPGAGLAGVNTGELFFGEGSRLTVL.

This clonotype turned up a few times. The V call is TRBV5-1, the J call TRBJ2-5; 7 bases map to TRBD1. Germline assignment: CDR1 SGHRS and CDR2 YFSETQ. The ends lost 0 bases at V and 2 bases at J; junction bases unmatched: 10. The length of the CDR3 is 17 residues. CDR3 amino acids: CASSLVLGEGAQETQYF. CDR3 DNA: TGCGCCAGCAGCTTGGTTTTGGGAGAGGGGGCTCAAGAGACCCAGTACTTC.

This chain links TRBV27 with TRBJ2-3; 14 bases fit TRBD2. V trimming: 3 bases; J trimming: 6 bases; junction bases outside the gene matches: 5. Germline CDR1 is MNHEY and CDR2 is SMNVEV (reference sequence). This CDR3 contains 16 residues. The CDR3 DNA reads as TGTGCCAGCAGTTTCGCGGGACTAGCGGGGGAGGATACGCAGTATTTT. The encoded protein is CASSFAGLAGEDTQYF.

V and J are TRBV29-1 and TRBJ2-7; no clear D gene. Germline assignment: CDR1 SQVTM and CDR2 ANQGSEA. This CDR3 is built from 14 residues. V shed 4 bases and J shed 3 bases, with 16 bases lying between them. The CDR3 here is CSVGNFGLNYEQYF. The CDR3 nucleotides read TGCAGCGTTGGAAATTTTGGATTGAACTACGAGCAGTACTTC.

The chain has TRBV9 and TRBJ2-6; D gene ambiguous. CDR1 and CDR2 from the germline V gene are SGDLS and YYNGEE. Trimming shortened V by 0 bases and J by 2 bases, and 18 bases separated the two germline ends. CDR3 length equals 19 residues. For the CDR3, the DNA is TGTGCCAGCAGCGTAGAAGGAGCGCCGGCCGGTCCTGGGGCCAACGTCCTGACTTTC. Translating it yields CASSVEGAPAGPGANVLTF.

The rearrangement joins TRBV7-8 to TRBJ2-5; TRBD2 aligns across 13 bases. This CDR3 has 16 residues. V was clipped by 7 bases and J by 4 bases; unmatched bases: 9. Germline V gene sequence: CDR1 SGHVS, CDR2 FQNEAQ. The CDR3 sequence is CASIRGLAGVGETQYF. The CDR3 DNA follows: TGTGCCAGCATCCGAGGACTAGCGGGAGTAGGAGAGACCCAGTACTTC.

This clonotype was observed a few times. The CDR3 sequence: CATSRDPYSKETQYF. CDR3 DNA sequence: TGTGCCACCAGCAGAGATCCATACTCGAAAGAGACCCAGTACTTC. The rearrangement links TRBV15 to TRBJ2-5; the D is unclear. Germline CDR1 LNHNV, CDR2 YYDKDF (reference sequence). The V and J ends lost 0 bases and 3 bases respectively, with 11 bases between them. The length of the CDR3 is 15 residues.

This clonotype showed up just a few times. The chain is built from TRBV7-2 and TRBJ2-3; TRBD2 is a possible D gene (6 bases). V was shortened by 5 bases and J by 2 bases, with 23 bases between the two germline ends. The CDR3 extends over 18 amino acids. Germline CDR1 SGHTA, CDR2 FQGNSA. In nucleotides, the CDR3 is TGTGCCAGCAGCCTTACCAGCAGCGGGCAATTGAACACAGATACGCAGTATTTT. Amino acids: CASSLTSSGQLNTDTQYF.